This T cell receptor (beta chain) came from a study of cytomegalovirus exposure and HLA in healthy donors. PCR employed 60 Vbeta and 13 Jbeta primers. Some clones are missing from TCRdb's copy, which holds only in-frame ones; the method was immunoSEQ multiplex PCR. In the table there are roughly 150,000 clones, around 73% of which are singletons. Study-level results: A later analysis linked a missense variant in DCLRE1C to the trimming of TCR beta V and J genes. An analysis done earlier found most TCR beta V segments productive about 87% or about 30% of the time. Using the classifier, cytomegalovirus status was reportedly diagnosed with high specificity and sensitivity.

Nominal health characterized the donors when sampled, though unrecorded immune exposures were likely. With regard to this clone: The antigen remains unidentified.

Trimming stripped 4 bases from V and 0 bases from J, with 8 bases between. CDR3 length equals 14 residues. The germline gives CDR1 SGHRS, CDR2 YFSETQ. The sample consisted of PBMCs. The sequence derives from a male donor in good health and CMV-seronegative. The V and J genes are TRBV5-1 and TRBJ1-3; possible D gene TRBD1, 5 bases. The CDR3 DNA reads TGCGCCAGCAGCACAGGCATCTCTGGAAACACCATATATTTT. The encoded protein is CASSTGISGNTIYF.